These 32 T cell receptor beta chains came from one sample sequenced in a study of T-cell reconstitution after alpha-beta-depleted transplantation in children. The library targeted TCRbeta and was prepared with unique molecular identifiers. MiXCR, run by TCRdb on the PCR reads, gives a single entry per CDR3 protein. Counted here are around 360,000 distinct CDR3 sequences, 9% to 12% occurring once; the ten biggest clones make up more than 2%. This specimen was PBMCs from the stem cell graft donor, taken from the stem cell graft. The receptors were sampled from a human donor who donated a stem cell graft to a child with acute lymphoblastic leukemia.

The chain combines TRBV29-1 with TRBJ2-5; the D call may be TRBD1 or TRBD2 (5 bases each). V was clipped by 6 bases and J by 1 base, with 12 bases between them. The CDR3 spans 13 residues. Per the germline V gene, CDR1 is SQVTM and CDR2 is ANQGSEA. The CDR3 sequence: CSVSGRLQETQYF. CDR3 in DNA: TGCAGCGTCTCGGGACGGCTCCAAGAGACCCAGTACTTC. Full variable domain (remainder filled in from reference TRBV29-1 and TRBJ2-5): SAVISQKPSRDICQRGTSLTIQCQVDSQVTMMFWYRQQPGQSLTLIATANQGSEATYESGFVIDKFPISRPNLTFSTLTVSNMSPEDSSIYLCSVSGRLQETQYFGPGTRLLVL.

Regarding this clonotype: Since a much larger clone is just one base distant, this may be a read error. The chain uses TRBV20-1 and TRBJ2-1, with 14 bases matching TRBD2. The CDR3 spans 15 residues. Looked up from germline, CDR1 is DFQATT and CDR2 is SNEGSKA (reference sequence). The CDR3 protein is CSATQGTSGSNEEFF. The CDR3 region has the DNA TGCAGTGCTACTCAGGGGACTAGCGGGAGCAATGAGGAGTTCTTC.

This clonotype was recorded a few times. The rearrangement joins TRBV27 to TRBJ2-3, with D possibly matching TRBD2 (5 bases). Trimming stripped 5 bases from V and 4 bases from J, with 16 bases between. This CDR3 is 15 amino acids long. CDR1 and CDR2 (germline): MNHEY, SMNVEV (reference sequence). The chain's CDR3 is CASSLDGLFPDTQYF. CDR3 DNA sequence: TGTGCCAGCAGTCTGGATGGACTCTTCCCAGATACGCAGTATTTT.

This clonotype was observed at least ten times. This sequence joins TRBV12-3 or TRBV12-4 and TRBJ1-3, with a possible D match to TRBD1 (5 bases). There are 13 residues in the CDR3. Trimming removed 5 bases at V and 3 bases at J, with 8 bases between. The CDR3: CASSEGLGNTIYF. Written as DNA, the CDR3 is TGTGCCAGCAGTGAGGGACTTGGAAACACCATATATTTT.

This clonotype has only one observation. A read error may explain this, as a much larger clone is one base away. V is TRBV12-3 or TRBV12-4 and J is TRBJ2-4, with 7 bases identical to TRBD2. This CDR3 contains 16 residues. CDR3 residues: CASSFTGRVANNIQYF. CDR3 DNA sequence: TGTGCCAGCAGTTTCACGGGGAGGGTAGCCAATAACATTCAGTACTTC.

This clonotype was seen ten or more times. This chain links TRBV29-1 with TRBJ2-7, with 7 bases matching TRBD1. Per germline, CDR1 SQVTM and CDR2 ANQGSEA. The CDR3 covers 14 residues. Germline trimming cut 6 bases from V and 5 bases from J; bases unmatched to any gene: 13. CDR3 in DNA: TGCAGCGTAGCCGGGACAGAGGCTAGAGACGAGCAGTACTTC. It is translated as CSVAGTEARDEQYF.

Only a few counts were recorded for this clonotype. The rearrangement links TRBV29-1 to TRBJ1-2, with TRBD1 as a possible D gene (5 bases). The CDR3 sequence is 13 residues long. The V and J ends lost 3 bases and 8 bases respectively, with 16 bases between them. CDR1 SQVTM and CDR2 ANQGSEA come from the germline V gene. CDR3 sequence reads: CSVEAAAGRGYTF. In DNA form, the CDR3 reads TGCAGCGTTGAGGCTGCGGCGGGACGCGGCTACACCTTC.

CDR3 coding DNA: TGTGCCAGCAAGCGAACCGGACAGGTCACCGGGGAGCTGTTTTTT. Residues: CASKRTGQVTGELFF. The chain combines TRBV27 with TRBJ2-2; 7 bases agree with TRBD1. CDR3 size: 15 residues. Trimming took 7 bases from V and 4 from J; bases not matched to a gene: 9. Germline V gene lookup returns CDR1 MNHEY and CDR2 SMNVEV (reference sequence).

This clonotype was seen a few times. The chain's CDR3 is CASSLHPAHPNEKLFF. Written as DNA, the CDR3 is TGTGCCAGCAGCCTACATCCCGCACATCCAAATGAAAAACTGTTTTTT. The chain links TRBV6-2 or TRBV6-3 to TRBJ1-4; unclear D gene. V dropped 6 bases and J dropped 5 bases, with 19 bases sitting between them. Germline V gene lookup returns CDR1 MNHEY and CDR2 SVGEGT. This CDR3 spans 16 amino acids.

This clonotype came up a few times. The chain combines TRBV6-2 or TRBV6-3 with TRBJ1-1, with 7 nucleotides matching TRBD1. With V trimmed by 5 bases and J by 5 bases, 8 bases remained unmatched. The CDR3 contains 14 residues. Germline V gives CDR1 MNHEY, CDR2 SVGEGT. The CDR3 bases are TGTGCCAGCAGTGCGGGACAGTGGGGAACTGAAGCTTTCTTT. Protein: CASSAGQWGTEAFF.

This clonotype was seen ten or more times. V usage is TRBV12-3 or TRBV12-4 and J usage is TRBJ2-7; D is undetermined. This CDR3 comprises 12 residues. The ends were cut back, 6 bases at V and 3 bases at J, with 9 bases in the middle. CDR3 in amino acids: CASSRTYYEQYF. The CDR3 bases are TGTGCCAGCAGCCGCACATACTACGAGCAGTACTTC.

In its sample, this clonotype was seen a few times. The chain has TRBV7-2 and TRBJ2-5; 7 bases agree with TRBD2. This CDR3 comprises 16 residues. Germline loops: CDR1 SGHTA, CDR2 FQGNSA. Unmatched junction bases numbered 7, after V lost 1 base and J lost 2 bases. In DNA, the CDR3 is TGTGCCAGCAGCTTAGGATGGGAGGGCGAACAAGAGACCCAGTACTTC. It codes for CASSLGWEGEQETQYF. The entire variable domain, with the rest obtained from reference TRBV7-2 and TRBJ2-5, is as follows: GAGVSQSPSNKVTEKGKDVELRCDPISGHTALYWYRQSLGQGLEFLIYFQGNSAPDKSGLPSDRFSAERTGGSVSTLTIQRTQQEDSAVYLCASSLGWEGEQETQYFGPGTRLLVL.

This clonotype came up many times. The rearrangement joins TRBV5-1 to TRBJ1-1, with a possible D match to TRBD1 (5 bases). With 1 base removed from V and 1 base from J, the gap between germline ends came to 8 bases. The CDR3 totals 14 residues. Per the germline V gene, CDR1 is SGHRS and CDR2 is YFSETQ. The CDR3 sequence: CASSLMTENTEAFF. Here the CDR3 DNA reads TGCGCCAGCAGCTTGATGACAGAGAACACTGAAGCTTTCTTT.

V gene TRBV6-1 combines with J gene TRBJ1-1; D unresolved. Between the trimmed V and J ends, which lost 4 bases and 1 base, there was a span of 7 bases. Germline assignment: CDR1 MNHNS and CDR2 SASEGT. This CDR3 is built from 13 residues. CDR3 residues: CASSVEENTEAFF. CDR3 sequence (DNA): TGTGCCAGCAGTGTAGAGGAGAACACTGAAGCTTTCTTT.

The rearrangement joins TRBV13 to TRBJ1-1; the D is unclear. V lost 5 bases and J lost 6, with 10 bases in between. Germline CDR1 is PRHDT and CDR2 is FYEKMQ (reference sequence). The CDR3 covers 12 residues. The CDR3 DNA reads TGTGCCAGCAGCGTACAGAAAGCTGAAGCTTTCTTT. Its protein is CASSVQKAEAFF.

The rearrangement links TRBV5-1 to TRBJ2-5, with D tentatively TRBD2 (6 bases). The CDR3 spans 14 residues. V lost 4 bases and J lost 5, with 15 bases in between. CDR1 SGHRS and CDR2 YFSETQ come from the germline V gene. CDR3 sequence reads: CASSEGLGEETQYF. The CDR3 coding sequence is TGCGCCAGCAGCGAGGGACTCGGGGAGGAGACCCAGTACTTC.

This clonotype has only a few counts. The CDR3 bases are TGCGCCAGCAGGTCCCGAGCGGGTCCCTACGAGCAGTACTTC. Its protein product is CASRSRAGPYEQYF. The V gene is TRBV4-1, the J gene TRBJ2-7, with D maybe TRBD2 (6 bases). CDR3 length: 14 residues. CDR1 and CDR2 (germline): MGHRA, YSYEKL. V lost 6 bases and J lost 2, with 14 bases in between.

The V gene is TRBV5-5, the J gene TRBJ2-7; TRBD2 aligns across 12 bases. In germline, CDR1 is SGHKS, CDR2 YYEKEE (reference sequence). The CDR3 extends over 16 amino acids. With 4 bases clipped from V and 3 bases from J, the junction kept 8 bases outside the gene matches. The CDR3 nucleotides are TGTGCCAGCAGCAACGGACTAGCGGGAAACGACTACGAGCAGTACTTC. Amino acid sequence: CASSNGLAGNDYEQYF.

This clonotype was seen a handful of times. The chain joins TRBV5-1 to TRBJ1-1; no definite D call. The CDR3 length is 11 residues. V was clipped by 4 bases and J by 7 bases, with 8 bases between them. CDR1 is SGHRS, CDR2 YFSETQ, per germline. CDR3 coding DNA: TGCGCCAGCAGCGGAGAAAATGAAGCTTTCTTT. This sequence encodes CASSGENEAFF.

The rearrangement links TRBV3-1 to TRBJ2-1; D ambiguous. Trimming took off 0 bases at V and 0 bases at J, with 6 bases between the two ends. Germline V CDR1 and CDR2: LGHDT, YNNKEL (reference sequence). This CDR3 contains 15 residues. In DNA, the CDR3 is TGTGCCAGCAGCCAAGAGGTGGGCTCCTACAATGAGCAGTTCTTC. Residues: CASSQEVGSYNEQFF.

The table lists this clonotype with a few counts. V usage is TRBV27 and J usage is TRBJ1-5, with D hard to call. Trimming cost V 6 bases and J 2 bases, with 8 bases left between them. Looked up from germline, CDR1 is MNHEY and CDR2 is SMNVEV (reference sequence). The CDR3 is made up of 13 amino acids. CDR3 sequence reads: CASRAGGNQPQHF. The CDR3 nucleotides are TGTGCCAGCAGGGCAGGTGGCAATCAGCCCCAGCATTTT.

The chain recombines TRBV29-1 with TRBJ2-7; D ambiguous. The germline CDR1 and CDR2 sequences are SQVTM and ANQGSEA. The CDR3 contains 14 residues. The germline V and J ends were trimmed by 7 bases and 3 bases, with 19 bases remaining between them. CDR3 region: CSAEDETSGYEQYF. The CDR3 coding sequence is TGCAGCGCCGAAGATGAGACTTCGGGCTACGAGCAGTACTTC.

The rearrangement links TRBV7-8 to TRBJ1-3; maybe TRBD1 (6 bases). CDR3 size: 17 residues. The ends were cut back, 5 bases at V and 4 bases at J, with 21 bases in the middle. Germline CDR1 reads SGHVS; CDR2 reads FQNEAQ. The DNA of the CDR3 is TGTGCCAGCAGCCTCCAGGGGTCGGGGGGGCGGGGAAACACCATATATTTT. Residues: CASSLQGSGGRGNTIYF.

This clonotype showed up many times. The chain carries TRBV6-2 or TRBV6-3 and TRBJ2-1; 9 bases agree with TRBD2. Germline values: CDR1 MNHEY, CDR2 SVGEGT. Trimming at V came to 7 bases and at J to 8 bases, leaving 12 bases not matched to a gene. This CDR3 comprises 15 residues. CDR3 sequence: CASTPEASGADEQFF. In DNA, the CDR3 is TGTGCCAGCACCCCTGAGGCTAGCGGGGCGGATGAGCAGTTCTTC.

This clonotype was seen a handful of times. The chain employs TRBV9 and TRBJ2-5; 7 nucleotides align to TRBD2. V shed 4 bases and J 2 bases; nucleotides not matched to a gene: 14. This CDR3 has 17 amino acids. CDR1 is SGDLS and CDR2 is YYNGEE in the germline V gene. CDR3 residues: CASSPQAGAGVQETQYF. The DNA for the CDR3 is TGTGCCAGCAGCCCCCAGGCTGGGGCGGGAGTACAAGAGACCCAGTACTTC.

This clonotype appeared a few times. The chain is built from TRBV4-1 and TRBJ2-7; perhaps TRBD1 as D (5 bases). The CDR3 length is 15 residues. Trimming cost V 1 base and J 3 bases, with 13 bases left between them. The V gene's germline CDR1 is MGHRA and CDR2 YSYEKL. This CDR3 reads CASSQGPQGYYEQYF. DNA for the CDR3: TGCGCCAGCAGCCAAGGGCCTCAGGGCTACTACGAGCAGTACTTC.

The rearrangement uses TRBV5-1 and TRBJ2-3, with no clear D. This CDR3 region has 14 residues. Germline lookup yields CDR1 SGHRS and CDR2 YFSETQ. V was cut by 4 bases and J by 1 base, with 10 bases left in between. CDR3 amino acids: CASSIGPGTDTQYF. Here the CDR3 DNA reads TGCGCCAGCAGCATCGGACCTGGCACAGATACGCAGTATTTT.

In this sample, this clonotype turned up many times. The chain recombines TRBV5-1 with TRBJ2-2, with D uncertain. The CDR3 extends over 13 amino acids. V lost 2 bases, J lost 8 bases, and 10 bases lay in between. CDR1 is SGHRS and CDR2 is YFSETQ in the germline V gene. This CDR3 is CASSLRVRGELFF. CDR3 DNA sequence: TGCGCCAGCAGCTTAAGAGTCAGGGGGGAGCTGTTTTTT.

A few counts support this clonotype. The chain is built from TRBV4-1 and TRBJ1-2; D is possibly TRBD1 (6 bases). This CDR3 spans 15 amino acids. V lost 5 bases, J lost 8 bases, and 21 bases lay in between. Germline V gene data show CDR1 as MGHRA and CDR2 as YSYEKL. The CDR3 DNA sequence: TGCGCCAGCAGCGTCGCCTCGAAAGTGGGGGGCGGCTACACCTTC. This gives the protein CASSVASKVGGGYTF.

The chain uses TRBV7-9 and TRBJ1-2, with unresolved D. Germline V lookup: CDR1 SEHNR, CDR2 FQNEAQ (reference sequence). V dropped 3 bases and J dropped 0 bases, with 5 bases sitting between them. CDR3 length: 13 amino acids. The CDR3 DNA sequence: TGTGCCAGCAGCTTCGGGTCTAACTATGGCTACACCTTC. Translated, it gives CASSFGSNYGYTF.

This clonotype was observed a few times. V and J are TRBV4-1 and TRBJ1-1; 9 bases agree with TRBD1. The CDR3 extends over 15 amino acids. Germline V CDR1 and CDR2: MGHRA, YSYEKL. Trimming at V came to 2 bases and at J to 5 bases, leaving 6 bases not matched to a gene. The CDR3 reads CASSQSGQGKTEAFF. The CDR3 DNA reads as TGCGCCAGCAGCCAATCGGGACAGGGAAAAACTGAAGCTTTCTTT.

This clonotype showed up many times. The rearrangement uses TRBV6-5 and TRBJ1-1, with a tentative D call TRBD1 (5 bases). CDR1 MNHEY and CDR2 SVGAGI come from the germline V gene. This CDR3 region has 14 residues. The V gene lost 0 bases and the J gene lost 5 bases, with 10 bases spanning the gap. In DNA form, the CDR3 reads TGTGCCAGCAGTTACTCCGGGGCCGGGACTGAAGCTTTCTTT. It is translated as CASSYSGAGTEAFF.